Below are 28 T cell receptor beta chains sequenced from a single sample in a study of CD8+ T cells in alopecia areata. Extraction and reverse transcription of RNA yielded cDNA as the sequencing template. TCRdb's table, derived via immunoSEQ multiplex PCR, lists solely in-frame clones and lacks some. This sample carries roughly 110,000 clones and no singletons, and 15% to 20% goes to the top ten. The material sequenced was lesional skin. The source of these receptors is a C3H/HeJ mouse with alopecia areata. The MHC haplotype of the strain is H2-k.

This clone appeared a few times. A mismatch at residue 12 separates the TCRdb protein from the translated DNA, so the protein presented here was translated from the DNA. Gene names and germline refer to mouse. The DNA read from the CDR3 is TGTGCCAGCAGGCACGGGACAGGGGTAGGAAATACG. This sequence encodes CASRHGTGVGNT. The CDR3, in full, reads CASRHGTGVGNTLYF. The chain carries TRBV13-3 and TRBJ1-3, with 10 bases aligning to TRBD1. The missing CDR3 end, 3 residues past where the read stops, is filled in from the germline J gene. The V gene's germline CDR1 is NNHDY and CDR2 SYVADS. The CDR3 has 15 amino acids. J lost 4 bases, V lost 5 bases, and 6 bases had no gene match.

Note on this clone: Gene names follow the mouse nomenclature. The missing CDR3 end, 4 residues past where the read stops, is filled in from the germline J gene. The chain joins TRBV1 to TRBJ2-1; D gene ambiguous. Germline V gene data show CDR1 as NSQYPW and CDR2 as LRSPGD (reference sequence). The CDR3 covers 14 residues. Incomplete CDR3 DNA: TGCACCTGCAGTGCAGATGCACTCTTCGCT. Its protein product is CTCSADALFA. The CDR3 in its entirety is CTCSADALFAEQFF. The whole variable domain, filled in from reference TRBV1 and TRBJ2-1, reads VTLLEQNPRWRLVPRGQAVNLRCILKNSQYPWMSWYQQDLQKQLQWLFTLRSPGDKEVKSLPGADYLATRVTDTELRLQVANMSQGRTLYCTCSADALFAEQFFGPGTRLTVL.

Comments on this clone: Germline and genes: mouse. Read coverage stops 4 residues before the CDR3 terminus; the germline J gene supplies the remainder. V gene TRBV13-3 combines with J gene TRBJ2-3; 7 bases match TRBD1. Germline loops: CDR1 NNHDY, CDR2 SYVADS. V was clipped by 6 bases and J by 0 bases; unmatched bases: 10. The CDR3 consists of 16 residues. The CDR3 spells CASTLPGQNSAETLYF. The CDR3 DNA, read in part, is TGTGCCAGCACCCTCCCGGGACAGAACAGTGCAGAA.

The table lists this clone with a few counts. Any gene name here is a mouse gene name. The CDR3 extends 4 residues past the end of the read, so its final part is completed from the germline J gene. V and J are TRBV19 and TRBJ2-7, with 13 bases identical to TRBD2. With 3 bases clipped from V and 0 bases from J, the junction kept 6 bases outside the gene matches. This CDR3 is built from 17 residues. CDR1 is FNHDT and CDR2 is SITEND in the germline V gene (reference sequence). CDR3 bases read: TGTGCCAGCAGTACCTCGGGACTGGGGGGGTTCTCCTAT. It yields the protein CASSTSGLGGFSY. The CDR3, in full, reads CASSTSGLGGFSYEQYF.

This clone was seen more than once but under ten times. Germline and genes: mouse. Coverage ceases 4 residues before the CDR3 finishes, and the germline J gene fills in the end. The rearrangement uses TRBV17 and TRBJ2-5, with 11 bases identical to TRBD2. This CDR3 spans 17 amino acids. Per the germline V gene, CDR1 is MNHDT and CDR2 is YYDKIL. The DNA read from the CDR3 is TGTGCTAGCAGTAGAGATCCACTGGGGGGGCGCGAAGAC. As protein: CASSRDPLGGRED. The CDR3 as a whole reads CASSRDPLGGREDTQYF.

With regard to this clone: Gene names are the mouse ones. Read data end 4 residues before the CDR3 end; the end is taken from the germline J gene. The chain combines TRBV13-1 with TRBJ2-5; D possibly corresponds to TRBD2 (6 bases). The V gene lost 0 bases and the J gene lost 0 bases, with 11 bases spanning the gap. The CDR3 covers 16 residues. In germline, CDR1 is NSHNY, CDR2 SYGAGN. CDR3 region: CASSDAPGDNQDTQYF. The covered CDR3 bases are TGTGCCAGCAGTGATGCACCTGGGGATAACCAAGAC.

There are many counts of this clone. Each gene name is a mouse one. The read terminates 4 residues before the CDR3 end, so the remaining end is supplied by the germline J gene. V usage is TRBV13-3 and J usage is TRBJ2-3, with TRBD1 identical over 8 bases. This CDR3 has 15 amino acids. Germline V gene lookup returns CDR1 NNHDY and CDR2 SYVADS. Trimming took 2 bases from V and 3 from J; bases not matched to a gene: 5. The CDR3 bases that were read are TGTGCCAGCAGTGAATCGACAGGGGAGGCAGAA. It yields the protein CASSESTGEAE. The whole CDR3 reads CASSESTGEAETLYF.

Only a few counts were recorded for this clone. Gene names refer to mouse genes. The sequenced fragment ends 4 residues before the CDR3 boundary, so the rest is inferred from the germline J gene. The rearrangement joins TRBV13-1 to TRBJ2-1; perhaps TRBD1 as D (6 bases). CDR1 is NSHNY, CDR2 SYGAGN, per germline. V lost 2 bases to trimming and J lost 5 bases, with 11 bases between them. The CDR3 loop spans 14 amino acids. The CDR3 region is CASSEPGQNAEQFF. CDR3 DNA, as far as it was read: TGTGCCAGCAGTGAACCGGGACAAAATGCT.

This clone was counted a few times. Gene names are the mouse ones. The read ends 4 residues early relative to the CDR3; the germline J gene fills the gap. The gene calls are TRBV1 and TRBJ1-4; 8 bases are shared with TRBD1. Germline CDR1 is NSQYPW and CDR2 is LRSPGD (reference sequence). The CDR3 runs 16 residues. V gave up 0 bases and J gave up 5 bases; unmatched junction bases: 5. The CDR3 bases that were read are TGCACCTGCAGTGCAGAGGGACAGGCCAATAACGAA. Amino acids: CTCSAEGQANNE. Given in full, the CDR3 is CTCSAEGQANNERLFF.

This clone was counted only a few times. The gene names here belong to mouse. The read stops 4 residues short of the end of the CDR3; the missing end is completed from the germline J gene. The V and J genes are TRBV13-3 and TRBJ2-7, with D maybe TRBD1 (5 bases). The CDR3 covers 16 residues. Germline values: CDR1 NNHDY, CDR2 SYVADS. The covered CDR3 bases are TGTGCCAGCAGTGATGCATCAGAGGGAAGGGGTTAT. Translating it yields CASSDASEGRGY. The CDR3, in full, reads CASSDASEGRGYEQYF.

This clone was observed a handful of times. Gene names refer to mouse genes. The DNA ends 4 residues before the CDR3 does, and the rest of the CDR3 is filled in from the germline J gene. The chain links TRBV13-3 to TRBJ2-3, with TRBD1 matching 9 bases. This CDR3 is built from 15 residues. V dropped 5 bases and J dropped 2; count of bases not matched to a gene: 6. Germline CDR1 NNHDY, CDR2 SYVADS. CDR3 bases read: TGTGCCAGCAGACCTTGGGACAGGGTTGCAGAA. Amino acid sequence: CASRPWDRVAE. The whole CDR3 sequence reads CASRPWDRVAETLYF.

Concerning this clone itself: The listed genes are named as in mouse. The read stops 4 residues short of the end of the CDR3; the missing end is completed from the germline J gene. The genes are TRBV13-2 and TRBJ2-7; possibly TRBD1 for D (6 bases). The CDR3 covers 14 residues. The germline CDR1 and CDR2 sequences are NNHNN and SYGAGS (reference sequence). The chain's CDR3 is CASGDAGQLYEQYF. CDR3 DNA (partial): TGTGCCAGCGGTGATGCGGGACAACTATAT.

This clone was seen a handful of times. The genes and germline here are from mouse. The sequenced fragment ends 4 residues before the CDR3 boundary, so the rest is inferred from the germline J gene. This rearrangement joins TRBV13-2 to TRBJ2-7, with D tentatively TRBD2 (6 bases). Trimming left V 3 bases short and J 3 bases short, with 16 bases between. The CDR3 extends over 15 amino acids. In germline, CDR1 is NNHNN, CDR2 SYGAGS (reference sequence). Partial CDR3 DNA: TGTGCCAGCGGTGGCCCAACGACTGGTTTCTAT. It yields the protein CASGGPTTGFY. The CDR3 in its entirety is CASGGPTTGFYEQYF.

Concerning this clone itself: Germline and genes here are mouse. The CDR3 here is CTCSADTTGGTETLYF. The DNA read from the CDR3 is TGCACCTGCAGTGCAGATACGACTGGGGGGACAGAA. V is TRBV1 and J is TRBJ2-3, with 10 bases that match TRBD2. Sequencing ends 4 residues short of the CDR3 end; the germline J gene provides the rest. Germline V gives CDR1 NSQYPW, CDR2 LRSPGD (reference sequence). Losses at the gene ends were 0 bases for V and 4 bases for J; bases not matched to a gene: 4. The CDR3 covers 16 residues. The whole variable domain, filled in from reference TRBV1 and TRBJ2-3, reads VTLLEQNPRWRLVPRGQAVNLRCILKNSQYPWMSWYQQDLQKQLQWLFTLRSPGDKEVKSLPGADYLATRVTDTELRLQVANMSQGRTLYCTCSADTTGGTETLYFGSGTRLTVL.

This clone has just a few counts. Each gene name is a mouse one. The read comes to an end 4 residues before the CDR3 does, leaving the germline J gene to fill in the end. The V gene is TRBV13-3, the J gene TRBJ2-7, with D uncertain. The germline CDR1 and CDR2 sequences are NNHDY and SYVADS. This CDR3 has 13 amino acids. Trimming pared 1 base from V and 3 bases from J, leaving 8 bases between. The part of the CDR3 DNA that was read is TGTGCCAGCAGTGATCCTAACAGCTAT. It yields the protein CASSDPNSY. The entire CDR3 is CASSDPNSYEQYF.

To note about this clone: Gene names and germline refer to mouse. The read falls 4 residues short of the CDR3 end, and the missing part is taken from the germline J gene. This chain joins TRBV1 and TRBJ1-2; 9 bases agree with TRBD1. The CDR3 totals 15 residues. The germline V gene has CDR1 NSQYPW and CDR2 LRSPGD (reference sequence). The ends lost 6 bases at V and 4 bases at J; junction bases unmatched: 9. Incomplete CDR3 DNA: TGCACCTGCAGCGCCGGGACAGGGACAGGCTCC. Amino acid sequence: CTCSAGTGTGS. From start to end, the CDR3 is CTCSAGTGTGSDYTF.

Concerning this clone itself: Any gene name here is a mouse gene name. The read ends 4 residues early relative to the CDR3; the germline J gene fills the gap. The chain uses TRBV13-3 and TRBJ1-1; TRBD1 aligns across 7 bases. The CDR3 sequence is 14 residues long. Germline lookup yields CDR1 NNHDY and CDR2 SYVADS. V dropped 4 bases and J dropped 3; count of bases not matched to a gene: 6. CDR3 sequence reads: CASSSTGADTEVFF. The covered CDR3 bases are TGTGCCAGCAGTTCTACAGGGGCGGACACA.

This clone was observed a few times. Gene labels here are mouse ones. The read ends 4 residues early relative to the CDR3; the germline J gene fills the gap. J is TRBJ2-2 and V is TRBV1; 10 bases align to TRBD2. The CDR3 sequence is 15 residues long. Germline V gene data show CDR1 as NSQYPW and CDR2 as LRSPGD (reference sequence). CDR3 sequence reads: CTCSALGGRNGQLYF. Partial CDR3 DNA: TGCACCTGCAGTGCACTGGGGGGGCGTAACGGG.

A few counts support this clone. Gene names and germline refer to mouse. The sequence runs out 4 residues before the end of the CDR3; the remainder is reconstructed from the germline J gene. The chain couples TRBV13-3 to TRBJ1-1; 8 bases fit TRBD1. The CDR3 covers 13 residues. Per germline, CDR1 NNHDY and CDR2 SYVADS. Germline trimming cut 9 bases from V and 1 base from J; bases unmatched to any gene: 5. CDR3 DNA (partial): TGTGCCACCCGAGGGACAGGAAACACA. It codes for CATRGTGNT. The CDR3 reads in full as CATRGTGNTEVFF.

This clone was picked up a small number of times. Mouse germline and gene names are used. The DNA read from the CDR3 is TGTGCCAGCAGTCCCCCGCAGAACTATGCT. Translated: CASSPPQNYA. The CDR3 reads in full as CASSPPQNYAEQFF. The chain is built from TRBV14 and TRBJ2-1; no definite D call. The DNA ends 4 residues before the CDR3 does, and the rest of the CDR3 is filled in from the germline J gene. V lost 4 bases and J lost 1, with 9 bases in between. Germline assignment: CDR1 SGHDT and CDR2 FRDEAV. The length of the CDR3 is 14 residues.

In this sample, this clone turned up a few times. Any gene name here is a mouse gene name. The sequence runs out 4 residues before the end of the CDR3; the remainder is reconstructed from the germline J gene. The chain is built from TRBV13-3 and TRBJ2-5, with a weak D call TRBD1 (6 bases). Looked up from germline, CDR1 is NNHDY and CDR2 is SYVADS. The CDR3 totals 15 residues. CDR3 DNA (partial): TGTGCCAGCAGTGATGTGGCAGGGGCGGGAGAC. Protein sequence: CASSDVAGAGD. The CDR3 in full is CASSDVAGAGDTQYF.

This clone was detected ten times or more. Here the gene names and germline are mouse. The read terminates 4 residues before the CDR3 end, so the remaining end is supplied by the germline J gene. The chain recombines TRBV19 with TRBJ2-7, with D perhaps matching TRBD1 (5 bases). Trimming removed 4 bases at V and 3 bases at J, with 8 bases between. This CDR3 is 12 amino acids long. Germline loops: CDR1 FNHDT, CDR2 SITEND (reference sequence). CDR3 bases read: TGTGCCAGCAGTCTACAGGACTAT. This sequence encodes CASSLQDY. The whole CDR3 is CASSLQDYEQYF. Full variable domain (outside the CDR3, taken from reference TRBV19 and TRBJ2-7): GGIITQTPKFLIGQEGQKLTLKCQQNFNHDTMYWYRQDSGKGLRLIYYSITENDLQKGDLSEGYDASREKKSSFSLTVTSAQKNEMAVFLCASSLQDYEQYFGPGTRLTVL.

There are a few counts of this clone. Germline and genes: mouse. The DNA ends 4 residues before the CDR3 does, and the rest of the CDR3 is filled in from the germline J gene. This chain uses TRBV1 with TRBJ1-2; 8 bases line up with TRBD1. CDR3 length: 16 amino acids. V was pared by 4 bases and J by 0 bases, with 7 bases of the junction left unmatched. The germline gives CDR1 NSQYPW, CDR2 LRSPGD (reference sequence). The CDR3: CTCSGPDRAANSDYTF. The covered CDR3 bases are TGCACCTGCAGTGGACCGGACAGGGCTGCAAACTCC.

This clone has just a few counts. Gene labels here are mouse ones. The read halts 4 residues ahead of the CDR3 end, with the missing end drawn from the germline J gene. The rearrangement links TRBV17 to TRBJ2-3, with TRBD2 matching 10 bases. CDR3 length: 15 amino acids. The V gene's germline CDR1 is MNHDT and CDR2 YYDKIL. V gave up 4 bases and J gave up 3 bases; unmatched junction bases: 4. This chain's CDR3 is CASSIWGGAAETLYF. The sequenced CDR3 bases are TGTGCTAGCAGTATCTGGGGGGGCGCCGCAGAA.

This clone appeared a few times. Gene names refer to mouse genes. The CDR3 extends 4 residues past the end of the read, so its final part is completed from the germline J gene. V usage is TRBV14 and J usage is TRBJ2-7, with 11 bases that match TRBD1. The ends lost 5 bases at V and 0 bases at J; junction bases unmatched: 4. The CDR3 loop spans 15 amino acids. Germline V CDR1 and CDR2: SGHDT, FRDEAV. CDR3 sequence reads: CASSPGQGVSYEQYF. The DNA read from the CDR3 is TGTGCCAGCAGCCCGGGACAGGGGGTCTCCTAT.

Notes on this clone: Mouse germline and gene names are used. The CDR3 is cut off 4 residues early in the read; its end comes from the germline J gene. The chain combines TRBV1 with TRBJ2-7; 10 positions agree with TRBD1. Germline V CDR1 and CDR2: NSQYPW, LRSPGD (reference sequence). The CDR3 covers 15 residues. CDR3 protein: CTCSAEDRGKHEQYF. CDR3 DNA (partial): TGCACCTGCAGTGCAGAGGACAGGGGGAAACAT.

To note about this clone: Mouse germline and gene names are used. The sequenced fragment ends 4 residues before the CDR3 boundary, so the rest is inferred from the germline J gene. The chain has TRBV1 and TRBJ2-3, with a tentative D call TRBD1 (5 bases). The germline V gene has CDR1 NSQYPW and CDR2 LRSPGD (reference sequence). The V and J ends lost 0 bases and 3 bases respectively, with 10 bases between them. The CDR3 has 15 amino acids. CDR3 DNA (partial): TGCACCTGCAGTGCAGATCCAGGGAGAGCAGAA. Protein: CTCSADPGRAE. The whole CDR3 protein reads CTCSADPGRAETLYF.

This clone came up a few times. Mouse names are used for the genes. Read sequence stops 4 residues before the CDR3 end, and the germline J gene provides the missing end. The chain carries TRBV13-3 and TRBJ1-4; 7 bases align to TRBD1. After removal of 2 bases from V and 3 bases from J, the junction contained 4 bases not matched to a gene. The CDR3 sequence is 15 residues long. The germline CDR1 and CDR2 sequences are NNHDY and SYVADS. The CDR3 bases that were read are TGTGCCAGCAGTGAGCACAGGGGCGCCAACGAA. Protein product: CASSEHRGANE. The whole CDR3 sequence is CASSEHRGANERLFF.